A selection of T cell receptor beta chains follows, all from one sample in a study of fetal regulatory T cell absence and autoimmunity. Method: immunoSEQ multiplex PCR; TCRdb's copy keeps in-frame clones and lacks some. The top ten clones hold 2% of a sample with some 87,000 clones, approximately 75% of them seen once. The sample taken for sequencing was pancreas tissue. These receptors were collected from a male donor with IPEX syndrome. CDR3s include the opening cysteine and the closing phenylalanine or tryptophan. A D gene is named only where the DNA matches it firmly. Size is omitted from some rows. Given values are once, few, many or a class for expanded clones.

j_gene: TRBJ2-7; abundance: .; d_gene: .; v_gene: TRBV11-3; CDR3aa: CASSHGDEQYF; CDR3nt: TGTGCCAGCAGCCACGGAGACGAGCAGTACTTC
j_gene: TRBJ1-1; abundance: .; d_gene: .; v_gene: TRBV5-6; CDR3aa: CASSPTNRFANTEAFF; CDR3nt: TGTGCCAGCAGTCCCACAAACAGGTTTGCGAACACTGAAGCTTTCTTT
j_gene: TRBJ1-2; abundance: .; d_gene: .; v_gene: TRBV11-3; CDR3aa: CASFSDSYGYTF; CDR3nt: TGTGCCAGCTTCTCGGACAGCTATGGCTACACCTTC
j_gene: TRBJ2-5; abundance: .; d_gene: .; v_gene: TRBV10-2; CDR3aa: CASSVMWAWKTQYF; CDR3nt: TGCGCCAGCAGTGTGATGTGGGCGTGGAAGACCCAGTACTTC
j_gene: TRBJ2-7; abundance: few; d_gene: TRBD1; v_gene: TRBV19; CDR3aa: CASSEDRGTYEQYF; CDR3nt: TGTGCCAGTAGTGAAGACAGGGGTACCTACGAGCAGTACTTC
j_gene: TRBJ1-2; abundance: once; d_gene: TRBD1; v_gene: TRBV25-1; CDR3aa: CASSGVARGKYGYTF; CDR3nt: TGTGCCAGCAGTGGGGTCGCCAGGGGGAAGTATGGCTACACCTTC
j_gene: TRBJ1-1; abundance: .; d_gene: .; v_gene: TRBV4-3; CDR3aa: CASSQDRGNTEAFF; CDR3nt: TGCGCCAGCAGCCAAGATCGCGGGAACACTGAAGCTTTCTTT
j_gene: TRBJ2-5; abundance: .; d_gene: .; v_gene: TRBV7-2; CDR3aa: CASSLQGETQYF; CDR3nt: TGTGCCAGCAGCTTACAGGGGGAGACCCAGTACTTC
j_gene: TRBJ2-3; abundance: .; d_gene: TRBD2; v_gene: TRBV9; CDR3aa: CASSVSAGERTDTQYF; CDR3nt: TGTGCCAGCAGCGTATCGGCGGGAGAGAGAACAGATACGCAGTATTTT
j_gene: TRBJ2-1; abundance: .; d_gene: TRBD2; v_gene: TRBV7-8; CDR3aa: CASSPLAGGGSPYNEQFF; CDR3nt: TGTGCCAGCAGCCCCTTAGCGGGAGGAGGTTCGCCCTACAATGAGCAGTTCTTC
j_gene: TRBJ2-1; abundance: .; d_gene: TRBD2; v_gene: TRBV2; CDR3aa: CASKLASSYNEQFF; CDR3nt: TGTGCCAGCAAACTAGCGAGCTCCTACAATGAGCAGTTCTTC
j_gene: TRBJ1-2; abundance: few; d_gene: .; v_gene: TRBV6-5; CDR3aa: CASRRGGGYGYTF; CDR3nt: TGTGCCAGCAGACGGGGAGGGGGCTATGGCTACACCTTC
j_gene: TRBJ2-6; abundance: .; d_gene: .; v_gene: TRBV6-7; CDR3aa: CASSYSETVDSGANVLTF; CDR3nt: TGTGCCAGCAGTTACTCCGAGACCGTGGACTCTGGGGCCAACGTCCTGACTTTC
j_gene: TRBJ1-5; abundance: few; d_gene: .; v_gene: TRBV4-1; CDR3aa: CASSQETQVNQPQHF; CDR3nt: TGCGCCAGCAGCCAAGAAACACAGGTTAATCAGCCCCAGCATTTT
j_gene: TRBJ2-7; abundance: .; d_gene: .; v_gene: TRBV10-3; CDR3aa: CAISASPQALPSYEQYF; CDR3nt: TGTGCCATCAGCGCCTCTCCACAGGCCCTCCCCTCCTACGAGCAGTACTTC
j_gene: TRBJ2-7; abundance: few; d_gene: TRBD1; v_gene: TRBV6-1; CDR3aa: CASSVDRVSYEQYF; CDR3nt: TGTGCCAGCAGTGTCGACAGGGTCTCCTACGAGCAGTACTTC
j_gene: TRBJ2-6; abundance: .; d_gene: .; v_gene: TRBV6-1; CDR3aa: CASSEAPPGASGANVLTF; CDR3nt: TGTGCCAGCAGTGAAGCCCCCCCGGGGGCCTCTGGGGCCAACGTCCTGACTTTC
j_gene: TRBJ2-7; abundance: .; d_gene: TRBD1; v_gene: TRBV9; CDR3aa: CASSGHGTGNEQYF; CDR3nt: TGTGCCAGCAGCGGACACGGGACAGGAAACGAGCAGTACTTC
j_gene: TRBJ2-3; abundance: .; d_gene: TRBD2; v_gene: TRBV7-6; CDR3aa: CASSLLPSGGRNTQYF; CDR3nt: TGTGCCAGCAGCTTATTACCCAGCGGGGGGCGGAATACGCAGTATTTT
j_gene: TRBJ2-5; abundance: .; d_gene: TRBD2; v_gene: TRBV11-2; CDR3aa: CASSPRLAGGRETQYF; CDR3nt: TGTGCCAGCAGCCCGAGACTAGCGGGGGGGAGAGAGACCCAGTACTTC
j_gene: TRBJ2-4; abundance: .; d_gene: .; v_gene: TRBV4-1; CDR3aa: CASSQQGAKNIQYF; CDR3nt: TGCGCCAGCAGCCAACAGGGGGCCAAAAACATTCAGTACTTC
j_gene: TRBJ2-3; abundance: few; d_gene: .; v_gene: TRBV7-9; CDR3aa: CASSLAGRDTQYF; CDR3nt: TGTGCCAGCAGCTTAGCGGGGAGGGATACGCAGTATTTT
j_gene: TRBJ1-2; abundance: .; d_gene: TRBD1; v_gene: TRBV7-9; CDR3aa: CASNPGTGNGYTF; CDR3nt: TGTGCCAGCAACCCCGGGACAGGGAATGGCTACACCTTC
j_gene: TRBJ1-5; abundance: few; d_gene: TRBD1; v_gene: TRBV6-6; CDR3aa: CASRIQGMGNQPQHF; CDR3nt: TGTGCCAGCAGGATACAGGGGATGGGCAATCAGCCCCAGCATTTT
j_gene: TRBJ2-7; abundance: .; d_gene: .; v_gene: TRBV27; CDR3aa: CASSLATGYEQYF; CDR3nt: TGTGCCAGCAGTTTAGCTACAGGGTACGAGCAGTACTTC
j_gene: TRBJ1-3; abundance: .; d_gene: TRBD1; v_gene: TRBV7-2; CDR3aa: CASSLQGAGNTIYF; CDR3nt: TGTGCCAGCAGCTTACAGGGGGCTGGAAACACCATATATTTT
j_gene: TRBJ2-7; abundance: .; d_gene: .; v_gene: TRBV19; CDR3aa: CASSIGGGYSYEQYF; CDR3nt: TGTGCCAGTAGTATAGGAGGAGGCTACTCCTACGAGCAGTACTTC
j_gene: TRBJ1-2; abundance: .; d_gene: .; v_gene: TRBV6-6; CDR3aa: CASSRDSPGGYTF; CDR3nt: TGTGCCAGCAGTCGGGACTCCCCCGGCGGCTACACCTTC
j_gene: TRBJ2-1; abundance: .; d_gene: .; v_gene: TRBV7-6; CDR3aa: CASSLGGHEQFF; CDR3nt: TGTGCCAGCAGCTTGGGAGGTCACGAGCAGTTCTTC
j_gene: TRBJ1-1; abundance: .; d_gene: TRBD1; v_gene: TRBV5-4; CDR3aa: CASSWGTGNTEAFF; CDR3nt: TGTGCCAGCAGCTGGGGGACAGGGAACACTGAAGCTTTCTTT
j_gene: TRBJ2-7; abundance: .; d_gene: .; v_gene: TRBV19; CDR3aa: CASSPWSSYEQYF; CDR3nt: TGTGCCAGTAGTCCCTGGAGCTCCTACGAGCAGTACTTC
j_gene: TRBJ2-7; abundance: .; d_gene: .; v_gene: TRBV6-1; CDR3aa: CASGLWRTYEQYF; CDR3nt: TGTGCCAGCGGTCTATGGCGGACCTACGAGCAGTACTTC
j_gene: TRBJ1-3; abundance: .; d_gene: .; v_gene: TRBV6-5; CDR3aa: CASRSQEAGNTIYF; CDR3nt: TGTGCCAGCAGAAGCCAGGAAGCTGGAAACACCATATATTTT
j_gene: TRBJ2-5; abundance: .; d_gene: TRBD2; v_gene: TRBV29-1; CDR3aa: CSGAPGGQETQYF; CDR3nt: TGCAGCGGGGCTCCGGGGGGCCAAGAGACCCAGTACTTC
j_gene: TRBJ1-2; abundance: .; d_gene: .; v_gene: TRBV15; CDR3aa: CATSRDRGASGYTF; CDR3nt: TGTGCCACCAGCAGAGATAGGGGGGCGAGTGGCTACACCTTC
j_gene: TRBJ2-1; abundance: .; d_gene: .; v_gene: TRBV30; CDR3aa: CAISGWLNEQFF; CDR3nt: TGTGCCATCTCGGGGTGGCTCAATGAGCAGTTCTTC
j_gene: TRBJ1-4; abundance: few; d_gene: .; v_gene: TRBV2; CDR3aa: CASRTGDEKLFF; CDR3nt: TGTGCCAGCAGGACAGGAGATGAAAAACTGTTTTTT
j_gene: TRBJ2-7; abundance: .; d_gene: .; v_gene: TRBV7-9; CDR3aa: CASSPSTPYYEQYF; CDR3nt: TGTGCCAGCAGCCCCTCGACCCCTTACTACGAGCAGTACTTC
j_gene: TRBJ2-1; abundance: .; d_gene: .; v_gene: TRBV5-1; CDR3aa: CASSLRDRTYNEQFF; CDR3nt: TGCGCCAGCAGCTTGAGGGACCGCACCTACAATGAGCAGTTCTTC
j_gene: TRBJ1-2; abundance: .; d_gene: .; v_gene: TRBV4-2; CDR3aa: CASSQEDGYTF; CDR3nt: TGTGCCAGCAGCCAAGAAGATGGCTACACCTTC
j_gene: TRBJ2-2; abundance: .; d_gene: .; v_gene: TRBV7-9; CDR3aa: CASYDGRFLTGELFF; CDR3nt: TGTGCCAGCTATGACGGGCGGTTCCTCACCGGGGAGCTGTTTTTT
j_gene: TRBJ1-1; abundance: .; d_gene: .; v_gene: TRBV9; CDR3aa: CASSVVNTEAFF; CDR3nt: TGTGCCAGCAGCGTAGTGAACACTGAAGCTTTCTTT
j_gene: TRBJ1-1; abundance: few; d_gene: .; v_gene: TRBV2; CDR3aa: CASRGGTEAFF; CDR3nt: TGTGCCAGCAGGGGGGGCACTGAAGCTTTCTTT
j_gene: TRBJ1-1; abundance: .; d_gene: .; v_gene: TRBV2; CDR3aa: CASSDRVTEAFF; CDR3nt: TGTGCCAGCAGTGACAGGGTCACTGAAGCTTTCTTT
j_gene: TRBJ2-5; abundance: .; d_gene: .; v_gene: TRBV5-6; CDR3aa: CASSQSGTQYF; CDR3nt: TGTGCCAGCAGCCAAAGCGGGACCCAGTACTTC
j_gene: TRBJ1-2; abundance: .; d_gene: TRBD1; v_gene: TRBV7-9; CDR3aa: CASSLIGGDYGYTF; CDR3nt: TGTGCCAGCAGTTTAATAGGGGGCGACTATGGCTACACCTTC
j_gene: TRBJ2-6; abundance: once; d_gene: .; v_gene: TRBV5-4; CDR3aa: CASSTGVSSGANVLTF; CDR3nt: TGTGCCAGCAGCACCGGGGTGAGCTCTGGGGCCAACGTCCTGACTTTC
j_gene: TRBJ2-7; abundance: .; d_gene: TRBD1; v_gene: TRBV4-1; CDR3aa: CASSPRGLDDTYEQYF; CDR3nt: TGCGCCAGCAGCCCCAGGGGGCTTGACGATACCTACGAGCAGTACTTC
j_gene: TRBJ2-7; abundance: few; d_gene: TRBD2; v_gene: TRBV7-2; CDR3aa: CASSPGLGYEQYF; CDR3nt: TGTGCCAGCAGCCCGGGACTAGGGTACGAGCAGTACTTC
j_gene: TRBJ2-4; abundance: .; d_gene: .; v_gene: TRBV7-2; CDR3aa: CASSLWVVAKNIQYF; CDR3nt: TGTGCCAGCAGCTTATGGGTTGTGGCCAAAAACATTCAGTACTTC
j_gene: TRBJ2-7; abundance: .; d_gene: TRBD2; v_gene: TRBV6-1; CDR3aa: CASSETSGGPTYKQYF; CDR3nt: TGTGCCAGCAGTGAGACTAGCGGGGGGCCCACTTACAAGCAGTACTTC
j_gene: TRBJ2-5; abundance: .; d_gene: .; v_gene: TRBV10-3; CDR3aa: CAISESTGVGETQYF; CDR3nt: TGTGCCATCAGTGAGTCAACCGGGGTGGGAGAGACCCAGTACTTC
j_gene: TRBJ2-7; abundance: .; d_gene: .; v_gene: TRBV5-6; CDR3aa: CASSKDRTTYEQYF; CDR3nt: TGTGCCAGCAGTAAAGACAGGACCACCTACGAGCAGTACTTC
j_gene: TRBJ2-1; abundance: .; d_gene: .; v_gene: TRBV6-6; CDR3aa: CASSTNGGQFF; CDR3nt: TGTGCCAGCAGTACCAACGGTGGGCAGTTCTTC
j_gene: TRBJ2-6; abundance: few; d_gene: .; v_gene: TRBV27; CDR3aa: CASSLLGSGANVLTF; CDR3nt: TGTGCCAGCAGTCTACTAGGGTCTGGGGCCAACGTCCTGACTTTC